The T cell receptor (beta chain) described here comes from a study of cytomegalovirus exposure and HLA in healthy donors. Amplification used 60 Vbeta primers and 13 Jbeta primers. TCRdb's table, derived via immunoSEQ multiplex PCR, lists solely in-frame clones and lacks some. The sample includes some 140,000 clones, around 77% of them seen just once. This clone has only one observation. At one end the junction does not follow the germline gene, possibly because of a read error. CDR1 SGDLS and CDR2 YYNGEE come from the germline V gene. This CDR3 comprises 14 residues. Nominally healthy donors were sampled, though unrecorded immune exposures were likely.

This clonotype was sampled from a man aged 25-45 years in good health. Sequenced: PBMCs. This chain links TRBV9 with TRBJ2-2; TRBD2 might be the D (5 bases). The CDR3 region has the DNA TGTGCCAGCAGCGCAGGACTGACCACCAGGGAGCTGTTTTTT. The encoded protein is CASSAGLTTRELFF. Complete variable domain (other parts from reference TRBV9 and TRBJ2-2): DSGVTQTPKHLITATGQRVTLRCSPRSGDLSVYWYQQSLDQGLQFLIQYYNGEERAKGNILERFSAQQFPDLHSELNLSSLELGDSALYFCASSAGLTTRELFFGEGSRLTVL.